This T cell receptor (beta chain) stems from a study of Graves' ophthalmopathy and Graves' hyperthyroidism. This clonotype came up many times. V lost 4 bases to trimming and J lost 8 bases; unmatched junction nucleotides: 7. From germline, CDR1 is SGHRS and CDR2 YFSETQ. The CDR3 extends over 13 amino acids. RNA transcripts were the source from which TCR beta CDR3 regions were amplified. HTBI primers were used in a first-round RT-PCR, which preceded a second-round multiplex PCR. One entry per CDR3 protein, called by TCRdb with MiXCR from the multiplex PCR reads. The sample holds 620,000 or so distinct CDR3 sequences; approximately 22% are singletons and the top ten take about 6.6%.

The sample comprised peripheral blood. This chain uses TRBV5-1 with TRBJ1-2, with TRBD1 matching over 8 bases. The sequence was obtained from a woman aged 18 to 35 with stable Graves' hyperthyroidism. Some clones in this sample may be carry-over from other donors' samples. The CDR3 coding sequence is TGCGCCAGCAGCCATCGACAGGGGATCGGCTACACCTTC. This gives the protein CASSHRQGIGYTF.